This T cell receptor (beta chain) was recorded in a study of cytomegalovirus exposure and HLA in healthy donors. Study overall: It was reported in a later analysis that the 95 to 150 validation repertoires used the same platform as the 550 to 850 first-cohort repertoires.

The CDR3 has 12 amino acids. CDR1 MDHEN and CDR2 SYDVKM come from the germline V gene. With 6 bases removed from V and 0 bases from J, the gap between germline ends came to 5 bases. Overall study findings and caveats: It was reported that the classifier diagnosed cytomegalovirus status with high specificity and sensitivity in both the original and validation cohorts. Researchers catalogued approximately 160 TCR beta chains as cytomegalovirus-associated.

Donors came from a validation cohort of over a hundred subjects, distinct from the first 666-subject cohort. In this sample, this clone turned up a few times. Its antigen is unknown. Libraries were prepared by immunoSEQ multiplex PCR; TCRdb keeps only in-frame clonotypes and omits some of them. The repertoire holds roughly 110,000 clones, with about nine tenths as singletons. This chain joins TRBV28 and TRBJ1-2; D unclear. The specimen sequenced was PBMCs. The sequence derives from a woman under 30 in good health and CMV-seropositive. The CDR3 sequence: CASRTANYGYTF. DNA for the CDR3: TGTGCCAGCAGAACGGCTAACTATGGCTACACCTTC.